One T cell receptor beta chain is described in this entry. Its cognate antigen is unknown. V lost 5 bases and J 6 bases, leaving 14 bases between the germline ends. The CDR3 totals 14 residues. Germline assignment: CDR1 SEHNR and CDR2 FQNEAQ (reference sequence). The sample belongs to a study of shared clonotypes between healthy human individuals. Study-wide background: The donors, two women and a few men, were aged 18 to 49.

Whole-study results and caveats: Although depth was large, rarefaction showed that sequencing of the sorted subsets was incomplete. Against clonotypes common to all four donors, non-shared ones had lower generation probabilities.

Sequencing used immunoSEQ multiplex PCR; TCRdb keeps in-frame clones, though not all of them. This table has a few million clones, almost 96% appearing once. The source of this sequence is a young man in good health. Specimen: naive CD4+ T cells sorted from blood. Subset denoted: CD45RA+ positively selected. The genes are TRBV7-9 and TRBJ2-1, with D tentatively TRBD1 (6 bases). The CDR3 is CASSQQGNSNEQFF. The CDR3 coding sequence is TGTGCCAGCAGCCAACAGGGAAACTCCAATGAGCAGTTCTTC.